What follows are 30 T cell receptor beta chains derived from one specimen sequenced in a study of cytomegalovirus exposure and HLA in healthy donors. This PCR relied on a set of 60 Vbeta primers and 13 Jbeta primers. Clones were read by immunoSEQ multiplex PCR, and TCRdb kept only the in-frame ones, dropping some. The sample lists roughly 130,000 clones, around 69% seen once, with roughly 3% in the top ten. The sample was PBMCs. These receptors were collected from a human donor in good health.

The chain is built from TRBV2 and TRBJ1-4; 9 nucleotides match TRBD1. The germline CDR1 and CDR2 sequences are SNHLY and FYNNEI. The CDR3 runs to 18 residues. V was clipped by 4 bases and J by 5 bases; unmatched bases: 14. CDR3 sequence (DNA): TGTGCCAGCAGTGGACCCGGGACAGGGCCGAACCGGAATGAAAAACTGTTTTTT. This sequence encodes CASSGPGTGPNRNEKLFF. The entire variable domain, with the rest obtained from reference TRBV2 and TRBJ1-4, is as follows: EPEVTQTPSHQVTQMGQEVILRCVPISNHLYFYWYRQILGQKVEFLVSFYNNEISEKSEIFDDQFSVERPDGSNFTLKIRSTKLEDSAMYFCASSGPGTGPNRNEKLFFGSGTQLSVL.

This clone was seen a handful of times. This chain joins TRBV19 and TRBJ2-7; a possible D gene is TRBD1 (5 bases). Trimming cost V 5 bases and J 2 bases, with 10 bases left between them. The CDR3 spans 13 residues. CDR1 and CDR2 (germline): LNHDA, SQIVND (reference sequence). CDR3 region: CASSPGHPYEQYF. The CDR3 coding sequence is TGTGCCAGTAGTCCAGGACACCCCTACGAGCAGTACTTC.

Written as DNA, the CDR3 is TGTGCCAGCAGTTATGACAGGGCTGGAAACACCATATATTTT. This gives the protein CASSYDRAGNTIYF. The chain uses TRBV7-9 and TRBJ1-3; 7 positions match TRBD1. Trimming removed 6 bases from V and 2 bases from J; junction bases left unmatched: 4. The CDR3 has 14 residues. The germline CDR1 and CDR2 sequences are SEHNR and FQNEAQ (reference sequence).

The V gene is TRBV6-5, the J gene TRBJ1-2, with D possibly TRBD1 on 5 matching bases. The V end was cut by 0 bases, the J end by 6 bases, with 14 bases between. Germline CDR1 MNHEY, CDR2 SVGAGI. The length of the CDR3 is 15 residues. The CDR3 nucleotides read TGTGCCAGCAGTTACTCGGGTTCGAAAGGGGATGGCTACACCTTC. Encoded protein: CASSYSGSKGDGYTF.

The V gene is TRBV10-3, the J gene TRBJ1-2; a possible D gene is TRBD1 (5 bases). The CDR3 consists of 14 residues. V lost 2 bases and J 5 bases, leaving 12 bases between the germline ends. In germline, CDR1 is ENHRY, CDR2 SYGVKD. CDR3: CAISEGRAGYGYTF. In DNA form, the CDR3 reads TGTGCCATCAGTGAGGGCAGGGCAGGGTATGGCTACACCTTC.

The V and J genes are TRBV27 and TRBJ1-2; 7 bases align to TRBD1. The CDR3 length is 14 residues. Germline loops: CDR1 MNHEY, CDR2 SMNVEV (reference sequence). V shed 3 bases and J 6 bases; nucleotides not matched to a gene: 7. The CDR3 DNA is TGTGCCAGCAGTTTTTCGGGAGACAGGGATGGCTACACCTTC. Its protein is CASSFSGDRDGYTF.

This clone was counted a few times. V gene TRBV19 combines with J gene TRBJ2-4; 12 bases align to TRBD2. The V gene's germline CDR1 is LNHDA and CDR2 SQIVND (reference sequence). The junction had 11 bases not matched to a gene; V was cut back by 3 bases and J by 5 bases. The CDR3 is 18 amino acids. Here the CDR3 reads CASSISFGGLAGQNIQYF. The DNA of the CDR3 is TGTGCCAGTAGTATCAGTTTCGGTGGACTAGCGGGACAAAACATTCAGTACTTC.

V is TRBV10-3 and J is TRBJ2-1; D unresolved. The CDR3 sequence is 14 residues long. V gave up 1 base and J gave up 3 bases, with 7 bases separating them. The germline CDR1 and CDR2 sequences are ENHRY and SYGVKD. The CDR3 bases are TGTGCCATCAGTGAGTATCGAGACTACAATGAGCAGTTCTTC. The encoded protein is CAISEYRDYNEQFF.

This clone occurred once. The chain joins TRBV7-2 to TRBJ1-3; TRBD1 matches 8 bases. Germline V gives CDR1 SGHTA, CDR2 FQGNSA. There are 15 residues in the CDR3. J gave up 1 base and V 4 bases, and 3 bases lay outside the gene matches. The CDR3 loop is CASSSRTGSGNTIYF. Written as DNA, the CDR3 is TGTGCCAGCAGCTCCAGGACAGGGTCTGGAAACACCATATATTTT.

V usage is TRBV27 and J usage is TRBJ2-7; a possible D gene is TRBD2 (6 bases). CDR3 size: 13 residues. Trimming shortened V by 2 bases and J by 1 base, and 6 bases separated the two germline ends. Germline assignment: CDR1 MNHEY and CDR2 SMNVEV (reference sequence). The CDR3 here is CASSLAGSYEQYF. The CDR3 DNA follows: TGTGCCAGCAGTTTAGCGGGATCCTACGAGCAGTACTTC.

In this sample, this clone turned up a few times. The rearrangement uses TRBV29-1 and TRBJ1-1; TRBD1 is a possible D gene (5 bases). The V gene's germline CDR1 is SQVTM and CDR2 ANQGSEA. This CDR3 region has 11 residues. The ends were cut back, 4 bases at V and 7 bases at J, with 10 bases in the middle. CDR3 nucleotides: TGCAGCGTTGGGAGGGGATATGAAGCTTTCTTT. This encodes CSVGRGYEAFF.

The rearrangement uses TRBV7-2 and TRBJ1-1; 7 bases match TRBD1. V shed 5 bases, J shed 1 base, and the junction held 13 bases outside the gene matches. The CDR3 runs 17 residues. CDR1 is SGHTA, CDR2 FQGNSA, per germline. The CDR3 region is CASSHGQALIKNTEAFF. In nucleotides, the CDR3 is TGTGCCAGCAGCCATGGACAGGCCCTCATAAAGAACACTGAAGCTTTCTTT.

The chain recombines TRBV2 with TRBJ2-7; 7 nucleotides match TRBD2. From germline, CDR1 is SNHLY and CDR2 FYNNEI. This CDR3 is built from 16 residues. The trim removed 4 bases at V and 2 bases at J, leaving 11 bases unmatched. CDR3 amino acids: CASSGGGRAVTYEQYF. For the CDR3, the DNA is TGTGCCAGCAGTGGCGGCGGGAGAGCCGTTACCTACGAGCAGTACTTC. Filled out from reference TRBV2 and TRBJ2-7, the complete variable domain reads EPEVTQTPSHQVTQMGQEVILRCVPISNHLYFYWYRQILGQKVEFLVSFYNNEISEKSEIFDDQFSVERPDGSNFTLKIRSTKLEDSAMYFCASSGGGRAVTYEQYFGPGTRLTVT.

This chain joins TRBV4-3 and TRBJ2-7; TRBD1 matches 7 bases. The V and J ends lost 5 bases and 0 bases, in that order; junction bases with no gene match: 4. Germline CDR1 and CDR2: LGHNA and YSLEER. This CDR3 contains 14 residues. CDR3: CASSARDSSYEQYF. CDR3 coding DNA: TGCGCCAGCAGCGCCCGGGACAGCTCCTACGAGCAGTACTTC.

A remark on this clone: Other DNA sequences in this sample translate to the same CDR3. J is TRBJ2-7 and V is TRBV19; D might be TRBD2 (5 bases). V was clipped by 3 bases and J by 2 bases, with 14 bases between them. Germline V gives CDR1 LNHDA, CDR2 SQIVND (reference sequence). This CDR3 region has 15 residues. The CDR3 DNA sequence: TGTGCCAGTAGTATCGCCGCGGGTCCGCCCTACGAGCAGTACTTC. Translation: CASSIAAGPPYEQYF. The whole variable domain, remainder taken from reference TRBV19 and TRBJ2-7, is DGGITQSPKYLFRKEGQNVTLSCEQNLNHDAMYWYRQDPGQGLRLIYYSQIVNDFQKGDIAEGYSVSREKKESFPLTVTSAQKNPTAFYLCASSIAAGPPYEQYFGPGTRLTVT.

The rearrangement links TRBV7-3 to TRBJ1-2; tentative D call: TRBD1 (6 bases). Germline V gives CDR1 SGHTA, CDR2 FQGTGA. Trimming pared 4 bases from V and 6 bases from J, leaving 12 bases between. The CDR3 has 13 amino acids. DNA for the CDR3: TGTGCCAGCAGCTCCCAGGGGCGTCATGGCTACACCTTC. Translating gives CASSSQGRHGYTF. The complete variable domain, with remaining parts taken from reference TRBV7-3 and TRBJ1-2, reads GAGVSQTPSNKVTEKGKYVELRCDPISGHTALYWYRQSLGQGPEFLIYFQGTGAADDSGLPNDRFFAVRPEGSVSTLKIQRTERGDSAVYLCASSSQGRHGYTFGSGTRLTVV.

The V and J genes are TRBV11-2 and TRBJ2-7, with 8 bases identical to TRBD1. This CDR3 has 13 amino acids. CDR1 and CDR2 from the germline V gene are SGHAT and FQNNGV. V shed 4 bases, J shed 8 bases, and the junction held 7 bases outside the gene matches. The CDR3 protein is CASSSGQGRQQYF. The CDR3 coding sequence is TGTGCCAGCAGCTCTGGACAGGGCAGGCAGCAGTACTTC.

This chain links TRBV19 with TRBJ1-1; D is ambiguous. V was cut by 2 bases and J by 7 bases, with 20 bases left in between. The CDR3 consists of 16 residues. Germline V lookup: CDR1 LNHDA, CDR2 SQIVND (reference sequence). CDR3 sequence: CASSISALSPAGEAFF. The CDR3 DNA sequence: TGTGCCAGTAGTATATCAGCGCTATCGCCCGCCGGTGAAGCTTTCTTT.

This clone was counted between two and nine times. The chain uses TRBV7-2 and TRBJ1-2, with D possibly matching TRBD1 (6 bases). Germline V gene lookup returns CDR1 SGHTA and CDR2 FQGNSA. The CDR3 sequence is 14 residues long. The V end was cut by 5 bases, the J end by 8 bases, with 18 bases between. CDR3 sequence: CASSRGQGRGGYTF. The CDR3 bases are TGTGCCAGCAGCCGGGGCCAGGGAAGGGGGGGCTACACCTTC.

This clone occurred a few times. V gene TRBV25-1 combines with J gene TRBJ2-7; D is unresolved. The germline V gene has CDR1 MGHDK and CDR2 SYGVNS. The CDR3 consists of 11 residues. Trimming pared 9 bases from V and 6 bases from J, leaving 12 bases between. The CDR3, as DNA: TGTGCCAGGAGTAGAGGCTGCGAGCAGTACTTC. Its translation is CARSRGCEQYF.

This clone was recorded once. The rearrangement links TRBV18 to TRBJ2-5, with 9 bases that match TRBD2. CDR3 size: 16 residues. With V trimmed by 1 base and J by 1 base, 4 bases remained unmatched. Germline V CDR1 and CDR2: KGHSH, LQKENI. The CDR3 sequence: CASSPRRAGGQETQYF. CDR3 nucleotides: TGTGCCAGCTCACCACGTCGAGCGGGAGGCCAAGAGACCCAGTACTTC.

The chain joins TRBV5-1 to TRBJ2-1; D possibly corresponds to TRBD2 (6 bases). Trimming removed 1 base at V and 7 bases at J, with 12 bases between. This CDR3 has 14 residues. Germline CDR1 is SGHRS and CDR2 is YFSETQ. CDR3 region: CASSLRDWGNEQFF. In nucleotides, the CDR3 is TGCGCCAGCAGCTTGCGGGACTGGGGGAATGAGCAGTTCTTC.

The rearrangement links TRBV28 to TRBJ1-1, with TRBD1 matching over 10 bases. Germline V gene sequence: CDR1 MDHEN, CDR2 SYDVKM. This CDR3 region has 13 residues. The trim removed 6 bases at V and 4 bases at J, leaving 2 bases unmatched. CDR3: CASRGQGSTEAFF. CDR3 nucleotide sequence: TGTGCCAGCAGGGGACAGGGGAGCACTGAAGCTTTCTTT.

The chain couples TRBV5-1 to TRBJ1-3; no clear D. The ends were cut back, 0 bases at V and 0 bases at J, with 7 bases in the middle. The CDR3 consists of 15 residues. Germline values: CDR1 SGHRS, CDR2 YFSETQ. The CDR3 sequence is CASSLAVSSGNTIYF. The CDR3 region has the DNA TGCGCCAGCAGCTTGGCCGTCAGCTCTGGAAACACCATATATTTT.

The CDR3 region has the DNA TGTGCCAGCAGCGATCCCCCCGGGGTCCCCGGGGAGCTGTTTTTT. Amino acids: CASSDPPGVPGELFF. The rearrangement links TRBV9 to TRBJ2-2, with a tentative D call TRBD2 (5 bases). Trimming removed 3 bases from V and 6 bases from J, with 15 bases in between. The CDR3 totals 15 residues. Germline V gene data show CDR1 as SGDLS and CDR2 as YYNGEE.

Only a few counts were recorded for this clone. The chain recombines TRBV30 with TRBJ2-1, with 7 bases identical to TRBD1. Trimming at V came to 5 bases and at J to 4 bases, leaving 2 bases not matched to a gene. Per germline, CDR1 GTSNPN and CDR2 SVGIG (reference sequence). CDR3 length: 12 amino acids. The CDR3 coding sequence is TGTGCCTGGGGGGGACAGTACAATGAGCAGTTCTTC. Its protein is CAWGGQYNEQFF.

As to this clone: One junction end does not reproduce the germline sequence, and a read error may be involved. This chain uses TRBV7-9 with TRBJ2-3; 9 bases are shared with TRBD1. The CDR3 consists of 17 residues. Germline V gene sequence: CDR1 SEHNR, CDR2 FQNEAQ (reference sequence). The CDR3 is CSSSTLPPGQGTDTQYF. CDR3 nucleotide sequence: TGTTCCAGCAGCACCTTACCACCGGGACAGGGTACAGATACGCAGTATTTT.

The chain uses TRBV7-6 and TRBJ1-2; the D is unclear. Germline CDR1 reads SGHVS; CDR2 reads FNYEAQ. This CDR3 spans 13 amino acids. With 1 base removed from V and 6 bases from J, the gap between germline ends came to 9 bases. In nucleotides, the CDR3 is TGTGCCAGCAGCTTAGAGTTCGGAGATGGCTACACCTTC. It translates to CASSLEFGDGYTF.

This clone has just a few counts. This sequence joins TRBV7-3 and TRBJ1-1, with 10 nucleotides matching TRBD1. V shed 2 bases and J 0 bases; nucleotides not matched to a gene: 6. Germline V gene lookup returns CDR1 SGHTA and CDR2 FQGTGA. CDR3 length: 17 amino acids. CDR3 loop: CASSLSGTGVLNTEAFF. DNA of the CDR3: TGTGCCAGCAGCTTATCGGGGACAGGGGTTTTGAACACTGAAGCTTTCTTT.

This clone came up once. The chain recombines TRBV7-9 with TRBJ2-1; 14 bases align to TRBD2. Germline trimming cut 4 bases from V and 6 bases from J; bases unmatched to any gene: 5. CDR1 is SEHNR, CDR2 FQNEAQ, per germline (reference sequence). The CDR3 is 16 amino acids. CDR3: CASSSGLAGVLNEQFF. CDR3 DNA sequence: TGTGCCAGCAGCTCGGGACTAGCGGGAGTGCTCAATGAGCAGTTCTTC.